This TCR beta chain stems from a study of spatial heterogeneity in lung cancer. Looking at the study overall: More than nine raw reads, on average, carried each unique TCR and UMI combination.

TCRdb ran MiXCR on the 5' RACE reads and lists one entry per CDR3 protein. The sample shows around 50,000 distinct CDR3 sequences, approximately 7.6% of them seen only once. Described time point: sample taken at primary tumor resection. Sequencing covered unsorted whole RNA taken from tumor, nontumor lung or frozen PBMC. This clonotype has at least ten counts. The sample consisted of PBMCs, taken at surgery. The receptor comes from a female donor with early-stage non-small cell lung cancer.

The CDR3 DNA reads TGCAGTGCTCAGAGCAGGGGACGGGAGACCCAGTACTTC. It is translated as CSAQSRGRETQYF. V is TRBV20-1 and J is TRBJ2-5, with TRBD1 as a possible D gene (6 bases). The V gene lost 5 bases and the J gene lost 5 bases, with 15 bases spanning the gap. CDR1 is DFQATT, CDR2 SNEGSKA, per germline (reference sequence). This CDR3 contains 13 residues.